One TCR beta chain is described in this entry. This sample stems from a study of OX40 agonist ivuxolimab in advanced cancers. Germline CDR1 reads SGHRS; CDR2 reads YFSETQ. V was trimmed by 6 bases and J by 3 bases, leaving 14 bases between them. CDR3 length: 14 amino acids. Assay: immunoSEQ multiplex PCR; the TCRdb copy retains only in-frame clones and omits some. The table records tens of thousands of clones, around 90% of them present only once. The gene calls are TRBV5-1 and TRBJ2-3; no clear D gene. The sequences come from CD4+ or CD8+ T cells sorted from blood, collected in a trial of the OX40 agonist ivuxolimab. This clonotype originated in an adult with an advanced solid tumor such as melanoma, head and neck, liver or kidney cancer. DNA for the CDR3: TGCGCCAGCACCATACTGCCCGAGACAGATACGCAGTATTTT. This sequence encodes CASTILPETDTQYF. Filled out from reference TRBV5-1 and TRBJ2-3, the complete variable domain reads KAGVTQTPRYLIKTRGQQVTLSCSPISGHRSVSWYQQTPGQGLQFLFEYFSETQRNKGNFPGRFSGRQFSNSRSEMNVSTLELGDSALYLCASTILPETDTQYFGPGTRLTVL.